One and the same sample provided the 12 T cell receptor beta chains below, sequenced in a study of vaccination and CD4 T cells after COVID-19. What these receptors recognize is not known. At the Johns Hopkins FTIC core, DNA taken from cultured CD4+ T cells was sequenced by way of the Oncomine TCR Beta short-read assay. TCRdb re-called the PCR reads through MiXCR, storing one row per CDR3 protein. The profile shows about 15,000 distinct CDR3 sequences, about 73% of them singletons. Treatment denoted: approximately 11-day PBMC culture with coronavirus spike peptide pools or control peptides (ViraFEST assay). The sequencing input was CD4+ T cells from blood, cultured in vitro. The receptors come from a human donor who had recovered from COVID-19.

The chain is built from TRBV7-2 and TRBJ2-7; unclear D gene. CDR1 and CDR2 from the germline V gene are SGHTA and FQGNSA. Trimming shortened V by 5 bases and J by 3 bases, and 8 bases separated the two germline ends. The CDR3 consists of 12 residues. DNA for the CDR3: TGTGCCAGCAGCCGTCAACGCTACGAGCAGTACTTC. Its translation is CASSRQRYEQYF.

The V gene is TRBV6-5, the J gene TRBJ1-1; unclear D gene. The CDR3 has 15 amino acids. Germline V lookup: CDR1 MNHEY, CDR2 SVGAGI. Trimming took 3 bases from V and 0 from J, leaving 11 bases between them. The CDR3 DNA reads TGTGCCAGCAGTTATTCCCGACGGGTGAACACTGAAGCTTTCTTT. Its translation is CASSYSRRVNTEAFF.

The chain uses TRBV21-1 and TRBJ2-7; the table gives TRBD1 as D, unverified against the DNA. TRBV21-1 counts as a pseudogene. This CDR3 is 14 amino acids long. This CDR3 is CASSKRPGCGEQYF. In DNA form, the CDR3 reads TGTGCCAGCAGCAAACGACCAGGGTGTGGGGAGCAGTACTTC.

The chain links TRBV19 to TRBJ2-5; 10 nucleotides agree with TRBD1. Germline lookup yields CDR1 LNHDA and CDR2 SQIVND (reference sequence). This CDR3 spans 17 amino acids. Germline trimming cut 1 base from V and 3 bases from J; bases unmatched to any gene: 8. The DNA for the CDR3 is TGTGCCAGTAGTATAGGCTTGGACAGGGGGGGGAAAGAGACCCAGTACTTC. Translation gives CASSIGLDRGGKETQYF. The full variable domain, rest sourced from reference TRBV19 and TRBJ2-5, is DGGITQSPKYLFRKEGQNVTLSCEQNLNHDAMYWYRQDPGQGLRLIYYSQIVNDFQKGDIAEGYSVSREKKESFPLTVTSAQKNPTAFYLCASSIGLDRGGKETQYFGPGTRLLVL.

This clonotype has a handful of counts. The chain employs TRBV4-1 and TRBJ2-7; unclear D gene. V lost 0 bases and J 0 bases, leaving 6 bases between the germline ends. The CDR3 is made up of 14 amino acids. Germline V gene sequence: CDR1 MGHRA, CDR2 YSYEKL. The chain's CDR3 is CASSQEPASYEQYF. The CDR3 bases are TGCGCCAGCAGCCAAGAACCAGCCTCCTACGAGCAGTACTTC.

The V and J genes are TRBV18 and TRBJ1-5; a possible D gene is TRBD1 (5 bases). This CDR3 is 16 amino acids long. Germline V gene data show CDR1 as KGHSH and CDR2 as LQKENI. The V end lost 4 bases, the J end lost 0 bases, and 13 bases lay between the germline ends. The CDR3 loop is CASSLSLTDSNQPQHF. In DNA form, the CDR3 reads TGTGCCAGCTCACTTAGTTTGACAGATAGCAATCAGCCCCAGCATTTT.

The V call is TRBV28, the J call TRBJ1-6, with D perhaps TRBD1 (5 bases). V shed 5 bases and J shed 6 bases, with 17 bases lying between them. CDR1 is MDHEN, CDR2 SYDVKM, per germline. CDR3 length: 16 amino acids. CDR3 in amino acids: CASSNAGTTVNSPLHF. CDR3 DNA: TGTGCCAGCAGTAACGCCGGGACGACGGTTAATTCACCCCTCCACTTT.

The chain links TRBV27 to TRBJ1-5; D gene ambiguous. From germline, CDR1 is MNHEY and CDR2 SMNVEV (reference sequence). Trimming took off 0 bases at V and 3 bases at J, with 15 bases between the two ends. CDR3 length: 17 residues. CDR3 region: CASSLSPPALINQPQHF. In DNA, the CDR3 is TGTGCCAGCAGTTTATCCCCACCGGCCCTTATCAATCAGCCCCAGCATTTT.

This clonotype was counted a single time. V usage is TRBV20-1 and J usage is TRBJ2-5; the D is unclear. The CDR3 length is 12 residues. The V gene lost 6 bases and the J gene lost 5 bases, with 13 bases spanning the gap. CDR1 and CDR2 from the germline V gene are DFQATT and SNEGSKA (reference sequence). CDR3 sequence: CSAGPRVETQYF. CDR3 nucleotide sequence: TGCAGTGCAGGACCCCGGGTTGAGACCCAGTACTTC.

This clonotype has a single count. The chain has TRBV9 and TRBJ1-6; a possible D gene is TRBD1 (5 bases). CDR1 SGDLS and CDR2 YYNGEE come from the germline V gene. The CDR3 contains 16 residues. Trimming took off 0 bases at V and 7 bases at J, with 14 bases between the two ends. The CDR3, as DNA: TGTGCCAGCAGCGTAGGTCATATCGGGGGAAATTCACCCCTCCACTTT. Protein: CASSVGHIGGNSPLHF.

This clonotype was seen a single time. The chain combines TRBV20-1 with TRBJ2-4, with TRBD1 identical over 11 bases. The J segment lost 1 base and the V segment lost 5 bases, leaving 13 bases of the junction unmatched. Per germline, CDR1 DFQATT and CDR2 SNEGSKA (reference sequence). There are 18 residues in the CDR3. CDR3 coding DNA: TGCAGTGCTCTGCGGACAGGGGGCTTCCGCCTGGCCAAAAACATTCAGTACTTC. Translating it yields CSALRTGGFRLAKNIQYF.

The chain has TRBV20-1 and TRBJ1-5, with TRBD1 identical over 8 bases. Trimming removed 1 base from V and 3 bases from J; junction bases left unmatched: 8. This CDR3 has 16 residues. The germline CDR1 and CDR2 sequences are DFQATT and SNEGSKA (reference sequence). In nucleotides, the CDR3 is TGCAGTGCTAGAGTCCCCACAGGGGGTTACAATCAGCCCCAGCATTTT. Its protein product is CSARVPTGGYNQPQHF.